This is a list of T cell receptor beta chains from one sample in a study of identical twins. TCRdb independently ran MiXCR on the 5' RACE reads; one entry per CDR3 protein. The table shows 200,000 to 250,000 distinct CDR3 sequences, with roughly 7% occurring only once. The same sample was also used in a study of yellow fever vaccine responses in identical twins.

Sequenced material: memory (CD45RO+) T cells sorted from blood. The receptor source for this set is a woman under 30 in good health. Each CDR3 is given with its conserved first and last residue. Some rows have no size entry. The others give once, few or many, or a class for an expanded clone.

CDR3: CASSPPNYGYTF
size: many
V: TRBV18
J: TRBJ1-2

CDR3: CASTEGAGLPYNEQFF
size: many
V: TRBV28
J: TRBJ2-1

CDR3: CASSYSWTGDEAFF
size: -
V: TRBV6-5
J: TRBJ1-1

CDR3: CASSQDRGAGGGQFF
size: many
V: TRBV4-1
J: TRBJ2-1

CDR3: CASRGTSGATGTGELFF
size: -
V: TRBV5-1
J: TRBJ2-2

CDR3: CASSVSTGGGTEAFF
size: -
V: TRBV9
J: TRBJ1-1

CDR3: CASSLASRQTNTEAFF
size: few
V: TRBV5-6
J: TRBJ1-1

CDR3: CASSQAGQPQHF
size: many
V: TRBV3-1
J: TRBJ1-5

CDR3: CASSRQLGLAGGAQETQYF
size: few
V: TRBV5-8
J: TRBJ2-5

CDR3: CASSLRQVTDTQYF
size: many
V: TRBV7-6
J: TRBJ2-3

CDR3: CSARPSTGFPDTQYF
size: -
V: TRBV20-1
J: TRBJ2-3

CDR3: CSARGTSGREGSYNEQFF
size: -
V: TRBV20-1
J: TRBJ2-1

CDR3: CSASPDITYNEQFF
size: -
V: TRBV20-1
J: TRBJ2-1

CDR3: CATSDWRGGLNEQFF
size: many
V: TRBV24-1
J: TRBJ2-1

CDR3: CASSLGQEPTEAFF
size: -
V: TRBV18
J: TRBJ1-1

CDR3: CAISEGRGTEAFF
size: many
V: TRBV10-3
J: TRBJ1-1

CDR3: CASSSSGVGEQFF
size: many
V: TRBV10-1
J: TRBJ2-1

CDR3: CASSFIQTQTYNEQFF
size: few
V: TRBV5-5
J: TRBJ2-1

CDR3: CSGSGTGGETQYF
size: -
V: TRBV29-1
J: TRBJ2-5

CDR3: CASSSPRQGRTFF
size: many
V: TRBV7-9
J: TRBJ1-1

CDR3: CASSLELYLEQFF
size: many
V: TRBV5-1
J: TRBJ2-1

CDR3: CASSLSGNSYEQYF
size: -
V: TRBV27
J: TRBJ2-7

CDR3: CASSRTAVGNQPQHF
size: -
V: TRBV27
J: TRBJ1-5

CDR3: CASRNGPHNSYEQFF
size: many
V: TRBV28
J: TRBJ2-1